This TCR beta chain was documented in a study of blood T cell repertoires in COVID-19. Study context: Acute-phase and convalescent COVID-19 samples originated in the United States, Italy and Spain.

Cohorts were based on clinical histories the participants reported. V shed 0 bases, J shed 11 bases, and the junction held 6 bases outside the gene matches. Germline CDR1 is MNHEY and CDR2 is SMNVEV (reference sequence). CDR3 length: 13 residues. Method: immunoSEQ multiplex PCR; TCRdb's copy keeps in-frame clones and lacks some. This table holds about 400,000 clones, nearly 90% found once. The sample comprised PBMCs or T cells enriched from blood (not recorded which). The rearrangement joins TRBV27 to TRBJ1-1, with 7 bases aligning to TRBD1. This clonotype originated in a woman aged 40 to 49 with acute COVID-19. CDR3 nucleotides: TGTGCCAGCAGTTTATCGTCAGGGGGTAAGGCTTTCTTT. Its protein product is CASSLSSGGKAFF.